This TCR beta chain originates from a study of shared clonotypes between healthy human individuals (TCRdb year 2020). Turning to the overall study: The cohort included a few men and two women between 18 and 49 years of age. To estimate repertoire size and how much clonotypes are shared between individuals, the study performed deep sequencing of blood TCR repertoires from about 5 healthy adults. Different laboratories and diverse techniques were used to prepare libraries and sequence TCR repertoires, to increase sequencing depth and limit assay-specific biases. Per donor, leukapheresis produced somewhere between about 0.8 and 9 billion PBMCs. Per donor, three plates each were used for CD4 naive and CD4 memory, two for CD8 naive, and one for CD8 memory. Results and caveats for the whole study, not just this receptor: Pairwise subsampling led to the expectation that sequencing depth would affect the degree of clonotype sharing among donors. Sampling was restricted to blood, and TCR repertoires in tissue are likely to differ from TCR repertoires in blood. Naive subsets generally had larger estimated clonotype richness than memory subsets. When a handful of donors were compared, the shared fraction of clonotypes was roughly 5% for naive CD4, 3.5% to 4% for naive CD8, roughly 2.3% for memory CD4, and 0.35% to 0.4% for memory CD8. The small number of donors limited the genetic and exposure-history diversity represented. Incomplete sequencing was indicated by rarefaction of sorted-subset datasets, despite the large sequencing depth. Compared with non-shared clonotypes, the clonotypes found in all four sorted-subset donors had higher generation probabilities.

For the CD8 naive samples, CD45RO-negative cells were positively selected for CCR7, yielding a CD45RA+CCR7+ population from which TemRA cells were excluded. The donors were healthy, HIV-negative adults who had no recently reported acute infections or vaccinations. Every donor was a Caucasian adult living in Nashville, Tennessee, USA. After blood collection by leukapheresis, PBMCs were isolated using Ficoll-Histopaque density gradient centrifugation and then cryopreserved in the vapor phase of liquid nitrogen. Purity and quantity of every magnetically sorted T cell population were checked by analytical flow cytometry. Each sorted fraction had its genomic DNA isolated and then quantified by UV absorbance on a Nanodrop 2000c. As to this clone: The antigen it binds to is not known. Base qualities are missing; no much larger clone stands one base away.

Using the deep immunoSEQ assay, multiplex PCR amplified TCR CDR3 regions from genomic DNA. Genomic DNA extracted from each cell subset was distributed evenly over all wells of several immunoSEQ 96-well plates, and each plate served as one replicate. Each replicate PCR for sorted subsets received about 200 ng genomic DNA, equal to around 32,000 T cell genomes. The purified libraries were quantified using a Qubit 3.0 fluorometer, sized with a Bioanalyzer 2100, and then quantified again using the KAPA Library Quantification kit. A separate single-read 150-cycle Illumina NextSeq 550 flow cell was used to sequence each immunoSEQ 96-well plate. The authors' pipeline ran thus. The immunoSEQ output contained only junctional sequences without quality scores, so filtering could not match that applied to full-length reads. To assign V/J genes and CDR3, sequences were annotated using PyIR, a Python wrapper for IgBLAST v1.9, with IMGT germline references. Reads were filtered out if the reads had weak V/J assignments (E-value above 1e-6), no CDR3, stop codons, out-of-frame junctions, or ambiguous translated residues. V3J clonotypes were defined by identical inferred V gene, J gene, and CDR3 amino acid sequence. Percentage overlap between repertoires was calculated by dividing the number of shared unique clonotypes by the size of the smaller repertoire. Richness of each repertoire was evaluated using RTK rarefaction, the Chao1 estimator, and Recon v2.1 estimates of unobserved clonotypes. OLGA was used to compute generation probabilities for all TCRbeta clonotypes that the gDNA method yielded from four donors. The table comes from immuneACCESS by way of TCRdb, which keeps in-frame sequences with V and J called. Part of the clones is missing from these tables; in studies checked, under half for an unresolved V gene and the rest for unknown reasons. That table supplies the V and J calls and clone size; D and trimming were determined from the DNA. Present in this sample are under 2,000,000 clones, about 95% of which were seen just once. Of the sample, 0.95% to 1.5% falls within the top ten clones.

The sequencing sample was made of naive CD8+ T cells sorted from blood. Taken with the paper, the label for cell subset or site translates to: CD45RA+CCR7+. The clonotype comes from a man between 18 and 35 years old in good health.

The bases are TGCAGCGTTGAAGATCGGGGGACAGGGGCCTATGGCTACACCTTC. Its amino acids are CSVEDRGTGAYGYTF. The rearranged segments are TRBV29-1 and TRBJ1-2; the junction holds 10 bases that match TRBD1. Its CDR3 holds 15 amino acids, cysteine through phenylalanine. The only DNA kept is the CDR3, 45 bases in frame from the first base. CDR1 and CDR2, per the germline V gene, are SQVTM and ANQGSEA. V has 0 bases trimmed and J has 4 bases trimmed; junction bases matching no gene number 5. The CDR3, completed at both ends by the reference TRBV29-1 and TRBJ1-2 genes, gives the full variable domain SAVISQKPSRDICQRGTSLTIQCQVDSQVTMMFWYRQQPGQSLTLIATANQGSEATYESGFVIDKFPISRPNLTFSTLTVSNMSPEDSSIYLCSVEDRGTGAYGYTFGSGTRLTVV.